This T cell receptor (beta chain) comes out of a study of human T cells and chemical hapten exposure. TCRdb re-called the 5' RACE reads with MiXCR, one entry per CDR3 protein. The sample contains roughly 120,000 distinct CDR3 sequences, roughly a fifth of which appear only once. It was from unfractionated whole blood that total RNA was extracted. This clonotype has just a few counts. This clonotype originated in a human donor in good health.

The CDR3 bases are TGCAGCGTTGACAGGGAGAGCACAGATACGCAGTATTTT. It encodes CSVDRESTDTQYF. The J gene is TRBJ2-3, the V gene TRBV29-1; possibly TRBD1 or TRBD2 for D (5 bases each). Germline CDR1 and CDR2: SQVTM and ANQGSEA. The CDR3 length is 13 residues. V was cut by 3 bases and J by 0 bases, with 7 bases left in between.